This T cell receptor (beta chain) was retrieved from a study of PD-1 blockade in classical Hodgkin lymphoma. This CDR3 spans 15 amino acids. Germline CDR1 reads MNHNS; CDR2 reads SASEGT. The V gene lost 2 bases and the J gene lost 2 bases, with 12 bases spanning the gap. Some clones are missing from TCRdb's copy, which holds only in-frame ones; the method was immunoSEQ multiplex PCR. The data show about 21,000 clones, with around 74% seen just once and roughly 1.2% held by the top ten. A note on this clone: Its antigen is currently unknown.

Regarding time point: cycle 4 day 1 (C4D1), after more than 5 weeks of nivolumab. All patients relapsed after autologous stem cell transplantation, and brentuximab vedotin exposure varied. CD4+ T cells were purified from thawed PBMCs by magnetic negative selection. Study-wide results and limits: The diversity seen at baseline in complete responders resembled that of newly diagnosed patients.

The sequence was obtained from a human donor with classical Hodgkin lymphoma. Sequencing was performed on CD4+ T cells from blood, taken before the fourth cycle of nivolumab. V is TRBV6-1 and J is TRBJ1-2; weak D call: TRBD1 (6 bases). CDR3 sequence: CASSEQGRFNYGYTF. The CDR3 nucleotides read TGTGCCAGCAGTGAACAGGGGCGCTTCAACTATGGCTACACCTTC.